Sequencing of this T cell receptor beta chain was carried out in a study of cytomegalovirus exposure and HLA in healthy donors. Findings and caveats of the study: The study listed 150 to 200 cytomegalovirus-associated TCR beta chains. In vitro confirmation showed three CMV-associated chains to be CMV antigen specific.

PCR involved 60 Vbeta and 13 Jbeta primers. Profiled with immunoSEQ multiplex PCR; TCRdb holds only in-frame clones, not every one. The sample records about 110,000 clones, around three quarters being singletons. In the case of this clone: The antigen is undetermined.

Trimming cost V 2 bases and J 7 bases, with 8 bases left between them. The germline V gene has CDR1 MNHEY and CDR2 SVGAGI. The CDR3 loop spans 12 amino acids. The sample consisted of PBMCs. This clonotype was obtained from a man aged 50 to 60 in good health and CMV-seropositive. The J gene is TRBJ1-1, the V gene TRBV6-5; D gene ambiguous. CDR3 sequence: CASSYAGNEAFF. CDR3 DNA sequence: TGTGCCAGCAGTTACGCAGGTAATGAAGCTTTCTTT.